These 29 T cell receptor beta chains were all obtained from the same sample, sequenced in a study of blood T cells in healthy people across ages (dated by TCRdb to between 2015 and 2016). Receptor amplification or capture employed 5' RACE. The run used an Illumina HiSeq 2500. A second PCR of roughly 7 to 11 cycles was run with a J-beta primer mix and a sample-barcoded 5' primer. Using fastp trimming at Q25 and MiXCR clonotype assembly, TCRdb reanalyzed the public sequencing data and kept in-frame beta chains. Each CDR3 protein gets just one entry, which takes the most common genes and DNA from the rows behind it. Across this sample there are about 600,000 distinct CDR3 sequences, with 45% to 55% seen only once. Clones ranked in the top ten supply 20% to 25% of the sample. The material sequenced was blood. Receptors originate from a man older than 75 in good health.

This clonotype was counted a single time. The chain links TRBV20-1 to TRBJ2-5; D is perhaps TRBD1 (5 bases). The germline CDR1 and CDR2 sequences are DFQATT and SNEGSKA (reference sequence). The ends were cut back, 6 bases at V and 2 bases at J, with 10 bases in the middle. The CDR3 sequence is 12 residues long. CDR3 sequence reads: CSAQASQETQYF. CDR3 DNA: TGCAGTGCACAGGCCTCTCAAGAGACCCAGTACTTC.

The chain joins TRBV29-1 to TRBJ2-7, with D perhaps assigned TRBD1 or TRBD2 (5 bases each). Germline CDR1 SQVTM, CDR2 ANQGSEA. Between the trimmed V and J ends, which lost 2 bases and 4 bases, there was a span of 9 bases. The length of the CDR3 is 12 residues. CDR3 sequence (DNA): TGCAGCGTTGAACAGGGAGAATACGAGCAGTACTTC. Amino acid sequence: CSVEQGEYEQYF.

About this clonotype itself: Being one base from a much bigger clone, this may be a read error. This chain connects TRBV14 to TRBJ1-6, with D possibly matching TRBD1 (5 bases). V lost 1 base and J lost 9, with 10 bases in between. The CDR3 is 14 amino acids. Germline V gene data show CDR1 as SGHDN and CDR2 as FVKESK. CDR3 in amino acids: CASSQGRETSPLHF. CDR3 nucleotides: TGTGCCAGCAGCCAAGGCAGGGAAACTTCACCCCTCCACTTT.

This chain joins TRBV7-2 and TRBJ1-1; no definite D call. Germline V gene lookup returns CDR1 SGHTA and CDR2 FQGNSA. This CDR3 has 16 residues. V shed 4 bases and J shed 1 base, with 16 bases lying between them. The CDR3 spells CASSSTSQLPNTEAFF. CDR3 nucleotides: TGTGCCAGCAGCTCCACTTCACAGTTACCGAACACTGAAGCTTTCTTT.

In its sample, this clonotype was seen a few times. The chain is built from TRBV12-3 or TRBV12-4 and TRBJ2-5, with D unclear. V dropped 1 base and J dropped 5 bases, with 11 bases sitting between them. The CDR3 is 14 amino acids. In DNA form, the CDR3 reads TGTGCCAGCAGTTTAGGGGGTGATGTCGAGACCCAGTACTTC. This gives the protein CASSLGGDVETQYF.

The chain links TRBV20-1 to TRBJ1-4; D unclear. V was trimmed by 8 bases and J by 0 bases, leaving 13 bases between them. The CDR3 covers 14 residues. From germline, CDR1 is DFQATT and CDR2 SNEGSKA (reference sequence). The DNA for the CDR3 is TGCAGTTGTAGTTTAGGCACAACTAATGAAAAACTGTTTTTT. Amino acids: CSCSLGTTNEKLFF.

The chain is built from TRBV20-1 and TRBJ2-1; D is ambiguous. Germline-derived CDR1 and CDR2 are DFQATT and SNEGSKA (reference sequence). V lost 6 bases and J 5 bases, leaving 17 bases between the germline ends. This CDR3 spans 14 amino acids. CDR3 sequence: CSATDSTGDNEQFF. The CDR3 DNA reads as TGCAGTGCCACAGACTCGACCGGCGACAATGAGCAGTTCTTC.

This clonotype was picked up many times. The chain has TRBV7-2 and TRBJ1-2; D unclear. Germline CDR1 SGHTA, CDR2 FQGNSA. The ends were cut back, 5 bases at V and 1 base at J, with 11 bases in the middle. CDR3 length: 14 amino acids. Written as DNA, the CDR3 is TGTGCCAGCAGCGTCCAAATAGATAACTATGGCTACACCTTC. The encoded protein is CASSVQIDNYGYTF.

The chain links TRBV29-1 to TRBJ2-1; 10 bases agree with TRBD2. V gave up 3 bases and J gave up 9 bases; unmatched junction bases: 8. The CDR3 consists of 14 residues. Germline V gene sequence: CDR1 SQVTM, CDR2 ANQGSEA. CDR3 sequence (DNA): TGCAGCGTTGACCCTAGCGGGGGTAGCGGTGAGCAGTTCTTC. Protein sequence: CSVDPSGGSGEQFF.

A few counts support this clonotype. A much larger clone lies one base from this, so it may be a read error. CDR3 in DNA: TGTGCCAGCAGTTCTAGCGGGCCAACCTACAATGAGCAGTACTTC. This translates into CASSSSGPTYNEQYF. The rearrangement uses TRBV6-5 and TRBJ2-7; 8 bases match TRBD2. Trimming took 4 bases from V and 7 from J; bases not matched to a gene: 12. Germline values: CDR1 MNHEY, CDR2 SVGAGI. The CDR3 covers 15 residues.

This clonotype was counted ten times or more. This chain uses TRBV4-3 with TRBJ2-7; a possible D gene is TRBD2 (6 bases). The germline gives CDR1 LGHNA, CDR2 YSLEER. CDR3 length equals 16 residues. V lost 0 bases to trimming and J lost 3 bases, with 15 bases between them. CDR3: CASSQDVGRGFYEQYF. Here the CDR3 DNA reads TGCGCCAGCAGCCAAGATGTGGGGCGGGGTTTCTACGAGCAGTACTTC.

V is TRBV27 and J is TRBJ2-6; TRBD1 matches 7 bases. The CDR3 has 15 residues. V gave up 6 bases and J gave up 2 bases; unmatched junction bases: 4. CDR1 and CDR2 (germline): MNHEY, SMNVEV (reference sequence). CDR3 sequence: CASSRDRAGANVLTF. CDR3 coding DNA: TGTGCCAGCAGCCGCGACAGGGCTGGGGCCAACGTCCTGACTTTC.

A note on this clonotype: Being one base from a much bigger clone, this may be a read error. V is TRBV6-5 and J is TRBJ2-2; maybe TRBD1 (7 bases). Germline lookup yields CDR1 MNHEY and CDR2 SVGAGI. This CDR3 region has 14 residues. CDR3 sequence (DNA): TGTGCCGGCAGGGACCAGGGGGGCACCGGGGAGCTGTTTTTT. It specifies CAGRDQGGTGELFF.

This clonotype was found a few times. This sequence joins TRBV29-1 and TRBJ2-3; 7 bases line up with TRBD2. CDR3 length: 13 amino acids. The germline gives CDR1 SQVTM, CDR2 ANQGSEA. The V segment lost 1 base and the J segment 5 bases; nucleotides outside the gene matches: 3. The CDR3 DNA reads as TGCAGCGTTGAAGCGCGGGAGATAGATACGCAGTATTTT. It is translated as CSVEAREIDTQYF.

The chain uses TRBV7-9 and TRBJ2-5; D is uncertain. V was cut by 4 bases and J by 2 bases, with 11 bases left in between. Germline-derived CDR1 and CDR2 are SEHNR and FQNEAQ (reference sequence). CDR3 size: 14 residues. The CDR3 loop reads CASSSTLSQETQYF. The DNA for the CDR3 is TGTGCCAGCAGCTCGACACTCTCTCAAGAGACCCAGTACTTC.

V is TRBV7-9 and J is TRBJ2-7; D may match TRBD1 or TRBD2 (5 bases each). The CDR3 length is 15 residues. V was clipped by 0 bases and J by 3 bases, with 12 bases between them. Germline V gives CDR1 SEHNR, CDR2 FQNEAQ (reference sequence). CDR3 sequence reads: CASSLASGRDYEQYF. The DNA of the CDR3 is TGTGCCAGCAGCTTAGCCTCGGGACGTGACTACGAGCAGTACTTC.

The rearrangement links TRBV29-1 to TRBJ2-1; 7 bases line up with TRBD2. The CDR3 runs to 14 residues. From germline, CDR1 is SQVTM and CDR2 ANQGSEA. V lost 7 bases to trimming and J lost 12 bases; unmatched junction nucleotides: 18. Here the CDR3 DNA reads TGCAGCGCCGCATCGGGCGGGCAAGGGAGGGGGCAGTTCTTC. This gives the protein CSAASGGQGRGQFF.

At least ten counts were recorded for this clonotype. The chain recombines TRBV6-5 with TRBJ2-3, with 9 bases matching TRBD2. The germline V gene has CDR1 MNHEY and CDR2 SVGAGI. CDR3 size: 15 residues. The ends lost 4 bases at V and 4 bases at J; junction bases unmatched: 6. The chain's CDR3 is CASSSPGLAPDTQYF. CDR3 nucleotides: TGTGCCAGCAGTTCTCCGGGACTAGCACCAGATACGCAGTATTTT.

This clonotype was seen at least ten times. The chain uses TRBV29-1 and TRBJ2-7; D uncertain. Per the germline V gene, CDR1 is SQVTM and CDR2 is ANQGSEA. The CDR3 covers 13 residues. V was cut by 6 bases and J by 2 bases, with 14 bases left in between. CDR3 sequence reads: CSVRRISTYEQYF. CDR3 nucleotides: TGCAGCGTCCGCAGGATATCCACCTACGAGCAGTACTTC.

The chain uses TRBV20-1 and TRBJ1-1; perhaps TRBD1 as D (6 bases). CDR1 is DFQATT and CDR2 is SNEGSKA in the germline V gene (reference sequence). The CDR3 totals 14 residues. The ends were cut back, 2 bases at V and 0 bases at J, with 10 bases in the middle. The CDR3 DNA reads TGCAGTGCTAGACTGGGACAAGTGAACACTGAAGCTTTCTTT. It encodes CSARLGQVNTEAFF.

This chain links TRBV21-1 with TRBJ2-7; whether TRBD2, the table's D call, matches the DNA was not checked. TRBV21-1 is a pseudogene locus. The CDR3 has 19 amino acids. In DNA, the CDR3 is TGTGCCAGCAGCAATTTAGGACTAGCGGGGACTCAAAGCTCCTACGAGCAGTACTTC. Residues: CASSNLGLAGTQSSYEQYF.

V gene TRBV20-1 combines with J gene TRBJ1-1; D ambiguous. V lost 3 bases, J lost 4 bases, and 9 bases lay in between. Germline V gene data show CDR1 as DFQATT and CDR2 as SNEGSKA (reference sequence). The CDR3 is 12 amino acids. The CDR3 DNA reads as TGCAGTGCTAGCGGCCTAGTCACTGAAGCTTTCTTT. It is translated as CSASGLVTEAFF.

The chain uses TRBV29-1 and TRBJ2-1; possibly TRBD1 or TRBD2 for D (6 bases each). The CDR3 has 12 residues. Per germline, CDR1 SQVTM and CDR2 ANQGSEA. Between the trimmed V and J ends, which lost 7 bases and 1 base, there was a span of 8 bases. CDR3: CSGGASYNEQFF. The CDR3 coding sequence is TGCAGCGGGGGGGCTTCCTACAATGAGCAGTTCTTC.

The sample holds many counts of this clonotype. V is TRBV6-6 and J is TRBJ1-4, with a possible D match to TRBD1 (5 bases). CDR1 and CDR2 (germline): MNHNY, SVGAGI (reference sequence). There are 15 residues in the CDR3. V was clipped by 6 bases and J by 8 bases, with 19 bases between them. CDR3 loop: CASSPPDSNSEKLFF. CDR3 sequence (DNA): TGTGCCAGCAGCCCCCCAGACAGTAACTCCGAAAAACTGTTTTTT.

The rearrangement joins TRBV5-1 to TRBJ2-5; possibly TRBD2 for D (6 bases). The V and J ends lost 4 bases and 5 bases respectively, with 15 bases between them. This CDR3 has 14 residues. Per the germline V gene, CDR1 is SGHRS and CDR2 is YFSETQ. This chain's CDR3 is CASSVEGPRETQYF. The CDR3 DNA sequence: TGCGCCAGCAGCGTGGAGGGGCCCCGGGAGACCCAGTACTTC.

The rearrangement uses TRBV29-1 and TRBJ2-7; D might be TRBD1 (6 bases). In germline, CDR1 is SQVTM, CDR2 ANQGSEA. This CDR3 is 10 amino acids long. V lost 7 bases and J lost 9, with 13 bases in between. Here the CDR3 reads CSAKQGMQYF. The CDR3, as DNA: TGCAGCGCCAAACAGGGTATGCAGTACTTC.

This clonotype has ten or more counts. DNA of the CDR3: TGTGCCAGCAGCCTCTCAGATACGCAGTATTTT. Translation: CASSLSDTQYF. V gene TRBV6-6 combines with J gene TRBJ2-3; unclear D gene. From germline, CDR1 is MNHNY and CDR2 SVGAGI (reference sequence). The CDR3 is 11 amino acids. Trimming pared 6 bases from V and 4 bases from J, leaving 5 bases between.

The chain combines TRBV29-1 with TRBJ1-2; 7 nucleotides align to TRBD1. Trimming removed 1 base from V and 12 bases from J; junction bases left unmatched: 14. Germline V gene lookup returns CDR1 SQVTM and CDR2 ANQGSEA. This CDR3 contains 14 residues. The CDR3 loop is CSVEAHRQGGYHTF. In nucleotides, the CDR3 is TGCAGCGTTGAAGCCCACAGACAGGGCGGTTATCACACCTTC.

This clonotype was counted many times. V is TRBV6-6 and J is TRBJ1-2; 8 bases are a match to TRBD1. This CDR3 is built from 15 residues. Per the germline V gene, CDR1 is MNHNY and CDR2 is SVGAGI (reference sequence). V lost 6 bases to trimming and J lost 2 bases; unmatched junction nucleotides: 8. CDR3: CASSEPGQANYGYTF. In DNA form, the CDR3 reads TGTGCCAGCAGCGAACCGGGACAGGCCAACTATGGCTACACCTTC.